The clone carrying this TCR beta chain was observed a handful of times. Its antigen is unknown. The same CDR3 also results from other DNA sequences found in this sample. These data belong to a study of shared clonotypes between healthy human individuals. The V end was cut by 0 bases, the J end by 4 bases, with 9 bases between. Looked up from germline, CDR1 is MNHEY and CDR2 is SVGAGI. This CDR3 spans 14 amino acids. Method: immunoSEQ multiplex PCR; TCRdb's copy keeps in-frame clones and lacks some. The table has approximately 320,000 clones, less than 85% seen once. The authors divided CD4+ cells into CD45RA+ naive and CD45RA-negative memory subsets. Study-wide results and caveats: Naive subsets typically showed greater estimated richness than memory subsets.

The V gene is TRBV6-5, the J gene TRBJ1-2; D is unresolved. Material: memory CD4+ T cells sorted from blood. Subset here: CD45RA-negative fraction. This TCR derives from a man younger than 45 in good health. The CDR3 reads CASSYSQAPYGYTF. CDR3 sequence (DNA): TGTGCCAGCAGTTACTCCCAGGCCCCCTATGGCTACACCTTC.